This entry lists 13 T cell receptor beta chains sequenced from one sample in a study of blood T cell repertoires in COVID-19. Generated by immunoSEQ multiplex PCR, the TCRdb table keeps only in-frame clones and is missing some. The table lists about 150,000 clones, around three quarters of them singletons, with 3.5% to 4.5% in the top ten. Sequencing was carried out using peripheral blood. Source of these receptors: a man aged 60 to 69 with acute or convalescent COVID-19.

This clone was recorded a few times. The J gene is TRBJ1-3, the V gene TRBV3-1 (or the pseudogene TRBV3-2); D is undetermined. The CDR3 totals 14 residues. The germline V and J ends were trimmed by 3 bases and 3 bases, with 9 bases remaining between them. Germline loops: CDR1 LGHDT, CDR2 YNNKEL (reference sequence). The CDR3 is CASSHLQLGNTIYF. The DNA for the CDR3 is TGTGCCAGCAGCCACCTACAGCTTGGAAACACCATATATTTT.

Only one count was recorded for this clone. The V call is TRBV5-1, the J call TRBJ2-2; TRBD1 matches 10 bases. The CDR3 sequence is 15 residues long. CDR1 and CDR2 from the germline V gene are SGHRS and YFSETQ. V gave up 3 bases and J gave up 4 bases; unmatched junction bases: 3. CDR3 loop: CASSYRDRGTGELFF. For the CDR3, the DNA is TGCGCCAGCAGCTACCGGGACAGGGGCACCGGGGAGCTGTTTTTT.

This clone was observed a few times. The chain is built from TRBV7-9 and TRBJ1-1, with TRBD1 as a possible D gene (6 bases). This CDR3 comprises 11 residues. CDR1 and CDR2 from the germline V gene are SEHNR and FQNEAQ (reference sequence). With 7 bases removed from V and 6 bases from J, the gap between germline ends came to 9 bases. This chain's CDR3 is CASNQGPEAFF. In DNA, the CDR3 is TGTGCCAGCAACCAGGGGCCTGAAGCTTTCTTT.

As regards this clone: An end of the junction does not agree with germline; a read error may underlie this. The V gene is TRBV7-7, the J gene TRBJ2-5, with 7 positions matching TRBD1. The CDR3 consists of 16 residues. Germline assignment: CDR1 SSHAT and CDR2 FNYEAQ (reference sequence). As DNA, the CDR3 is TGTGCTAGCAGCTTTGCTGAAACAGGGGCGGAGGAGACCCAGTACTTC. Its protein product is CASSFAETGAEETQYF.

The gene calls are TRBV5-1 and TRBJ2-7; 8 bases are a match to TRBD2. V lost 4 bases, J lost 3 bases, and 3 bases stayed unmatched. The germline CDR1 and CDR2 sequences are SGHRS and YFSETQ. The CDR3 is 13 amino acids. The CDR3 spells CASSLTSGYEQYF. CDR3 in DNA: TGCGCCAGCAGCCTAACTAGCGGCTACGAGCAGTACTTC.

The chain couples TRBV18 to TRBJ1-1, with 7 bases identical to TRBD1. V shed 3 bases and J 10 bases; nucleotides not matched to a gene: 8. Germline V gives CDR1 KGHSH, CDR2 LQKENI. This CDR3 has 13 amino acids. The CDR3 DNA reads as TGTGCCAGCTCACCCCTCCCCCGGGACAGAGCTTTCTTT. It yields the protein CASSPLPRDRAFF.

V usage is TRBV18 and J usage is TRBJ2-4; D remains ambiguous. The CDR3 length is 17 residues. Germline-derived CDR1 and CDR2 are KGHSH and LQKENI. Trimming removed 4 bases from V and 0 bases from J, with 16 bases in between. Here the CDR3 reads CASSQTGSPLAKNIQYF. The CDR3 region has the DNA TGTGCCAGCTCACAAACCGGTAGTCCGCTAGCCAAAAACATTCAGTACTTC.

The chain employs TRBV30 and TRBJ1-6; TRBD1 matches at 7 bases. V gave up 4 bases and J gave up 3 bases; unmatched junction bases: 6. This CDR3 contains 15 residues. Germline CDR1 and CDR2: GTSNPN and SVGIG (reference sequence). This CDR3 is CAWNKQGSYNSPLHF. The CDR3 DNA reads as TGTGCCTGGAATAAACAGGGGAGCTATAATTCACCCCTCCACTTT.

The J gene is TRBJ1-1, the V gene TRBV11-2; D remains ambiguous. Trimming pared 6 bases from V and 1 base from J, leaving 6 bases between. Germline CDR1 reads SGHAT; CDR2 reads FQNNGV. CDR3 length: 12 amino acids. The DNA of the CDR3 is TGTGCCAGCAGACTCCAGAACACTGAAGCTTTCTTT. Translating gives CASRLQNTEAFF.

The rearrangement uses TRBV29-1 and TRBJ2-1; 9 nucleotides match TRBD2. The V gene's germline CDR1 is SQVTM and CDR2 ANQGSEA. Losses at the gene ends were 4 bases for V and 3 bases for J; bases not matched to a gene: 10. The CDR3 extends over 16 amino acids. In nucleotides, the CDR3 is TGCAGCGTTGTCCCCAGCGGGAGGCAAAGCTACAATGAGCAGTTCTTC. Amino acids: CSVVPSGRQSYNEQFF.

This chain uses TRBV27 with TRBJ2-7, with a weak D call TRBD2 (6 bases). The CDR3 contains 16 residues. With 3 bases removed from V and 2 bases from J, the gap between germline ends came to 17 bases. Germline V gene lookup returns CDR1 MNHEY and CDR2 SMNVEV (reference sequence). DNA of the CDR3: TGTGCCAGCAGTTTTAGCGGCCCGGGGAAGCCCTACGAGCAGTACTTC. Encoded protein: CASSFSGPGKPYEQYF.

This clone has a single count. The rearrangement uses TRBV28 and TRBJ1-1; a weak D match, TRBD1 (5 bases). V was pared by 7 bases and J by 0 bases, with 12 bases between. The germline V gene encodes CDR1 MDHEN and CDR2 SYDVKM. The CDR3 consists of 14 residues. Written as DNA, the CDR3 is TGTGCCAGCACCCAATTACAGGTGAACACTGAAGCTTTCTTT. It specifies CASTQLQVNTEAFF.

This rearrangement joins TRBV29-1 to TRBJ2-5, with TRBD2 matching over 12 bases. The germline V gene has CDR1 SQVTM and CDR2 ANQGSEA. Trimming at V came to 6 bases and at J to 5 bases, leaving 10 bases not matched to a gene. CDR3 length: 15 amino acids. In nucleotides, the CDR3 is TGCAGCGTGGCCCTAGCGGGAGGGCCTTGGGAGACCCAGTACTTC. Residues: CSVALAGGPWETQYF.